This is a list of T cell receptor beta chains from one sample in a study of T cell repertoires in cytomegalovirus infection. TCRdb ran MiXCR on the reads and lists one entry per CDR3 protein. The sample lists about 570,000 distinct CDR3 sequences, roughly 43% occurring once. No cognate antigen is known for these TCRs. The source material was cultured PBMCs, sampled from culture after CMV antigen stimulation. The receptors shown here come from a human donor in good health (CMV status not recorded). Some clones in this sample may be carry-over from other donors' samples. CDR3s include the opening cysteine and the closing phenylalanine or tryptophan.

j_call v_call cdr3_aa
TRBJ1-6 TRBV7-9 CASSPGRAWDSPLHF
TRBJ2-1 TRBV7-6 CATRVNNEQFF
TRBJ2-5 TRBV7-8 CASSPDWVQETQYF
TRBJ1-5 TRBV6-2/TRBV6-3 CASSYIQGSGSNQPQHF
TRBJ2-7 TRBV4-1 CASARLAVSYEQYF
TRBJ2-5 TRBV6-2/TRBV6-3 CASSYPKISGQEETQYF
TRBJ2-1 TRBV12-3/TRBV12-4 CASSLGKGRLGVVEQFF
TRBJ2-5 TRBV7-2 CASSEGGRGETQYF
TRBJ1-2 TRBV7-9 CASSLEASRAYGYTF
TRBJ2-1 TRBV7-6 CASSLARGGDPSLSYNEQFF
TRBJ1-1 TRBV5-4 CASSSEGGGSEAFF
TRBJ2-3 TRBV7-2 CASSLRPLTGKITDTQYF
TRBJ2-5 TRBV7-2 CASSPWASGEETQYF
TRBJ1-1 TRBV6-1 CASSEVRVGTEAFF
TRBJ2-1 TRBV12-3/TRBV12-4 CASSSWGQFNNEQFF
TRBJ1-5 TRBV6-6 CASSVGVLDQPQHF
TRBJ2-3 TRBV20-1 CSAPTLTRGGTDTQYF